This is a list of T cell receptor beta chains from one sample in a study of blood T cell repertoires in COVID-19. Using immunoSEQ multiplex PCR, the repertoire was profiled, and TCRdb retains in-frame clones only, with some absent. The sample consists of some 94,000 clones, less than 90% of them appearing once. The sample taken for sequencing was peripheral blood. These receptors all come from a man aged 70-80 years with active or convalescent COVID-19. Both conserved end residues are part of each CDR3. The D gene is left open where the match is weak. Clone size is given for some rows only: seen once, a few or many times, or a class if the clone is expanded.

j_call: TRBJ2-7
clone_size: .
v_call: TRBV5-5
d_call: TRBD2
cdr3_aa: CASSPPGGGKSYEQYF
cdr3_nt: TGTGCCAGCAGTCCGCCGGGAGGGGGAAAATCCTACGAGCAGTACTTC

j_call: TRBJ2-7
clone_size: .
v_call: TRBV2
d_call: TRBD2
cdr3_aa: CASSESSGGDEQYF
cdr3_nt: TGTGCCAGCAGTGAATCTAGCGGCGGGGACGAGCAGTACTTC

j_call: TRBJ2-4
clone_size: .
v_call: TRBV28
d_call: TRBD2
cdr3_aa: CATSFSGGAYIQYF
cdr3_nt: TGTGCCACCTCCTTTAGCGGGGGGGCATACATTCAGTACTTC

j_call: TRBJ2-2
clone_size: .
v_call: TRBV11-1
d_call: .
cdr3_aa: CASSNPFGPTGELFF
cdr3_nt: TGTGCCAGCAGTAACCCCTTTGGGCCCACCGGGGAGCTGTTTTTT

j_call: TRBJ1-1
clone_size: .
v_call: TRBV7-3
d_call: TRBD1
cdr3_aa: CASSLRGQAGAEAFF
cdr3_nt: TGTGCCAGCAGCTTGAGGGGACAGGCCGGAGCTGAAGCTTTCTTT

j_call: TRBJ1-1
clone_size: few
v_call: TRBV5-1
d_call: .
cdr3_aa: CASSLQGGTEAFF
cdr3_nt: TGCGCCAGCAGCTTACAGGGTGGGACTGAAGCTTTCTTT

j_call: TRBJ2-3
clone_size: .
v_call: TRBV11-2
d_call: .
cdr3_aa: CASTLRDTQYF
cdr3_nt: TGTGCCAGCACCCTCAGAGATACGCAGTATTTT

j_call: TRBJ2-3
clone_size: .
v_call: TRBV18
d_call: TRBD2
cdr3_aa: CASSPQSGGTDTQYF
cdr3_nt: TGTGCCAGCTCACCACAGAGCGGGGGCACAGATACGCAGTATTTT

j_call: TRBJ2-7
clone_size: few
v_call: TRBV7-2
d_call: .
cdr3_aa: CASSLGHGNEQYF
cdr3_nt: TGTGCCAGCAGCCTGGGACACGGTAACGAGCAGTACTTC

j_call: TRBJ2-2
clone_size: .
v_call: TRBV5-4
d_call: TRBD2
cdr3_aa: CASSAPGLAVSNTGELFF
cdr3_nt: TGTGCCAGCAGCGCCCCCGGACTAGCGGTATCGAACACCGGGGAGCTGTTTTTT

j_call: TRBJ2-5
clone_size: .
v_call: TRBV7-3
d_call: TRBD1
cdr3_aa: CASSPGQNQETQYF
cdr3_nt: TGTGCCAGCAGCCCGGGACAGAATCAAGAGACCCAGTACTTC

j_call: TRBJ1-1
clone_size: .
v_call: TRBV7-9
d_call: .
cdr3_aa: CASSVSGTAIEAFF
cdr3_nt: TGTGCCAGCAGCGTGTCCGGGACTGCGATTGAAGCTTTCTTT

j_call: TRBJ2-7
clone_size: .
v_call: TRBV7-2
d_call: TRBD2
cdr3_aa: CASSPSRSAGASYEQYF
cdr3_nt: TGTGCCAGCAGCCCGAGCCGGTCAGCGGGGGCCTCTTACGAGCAGTACTTC

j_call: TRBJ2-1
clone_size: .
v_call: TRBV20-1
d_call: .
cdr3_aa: CSASSDEQFF
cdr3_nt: TGCAGTGCTAGTAGCGACGAGCAGTTCTTC

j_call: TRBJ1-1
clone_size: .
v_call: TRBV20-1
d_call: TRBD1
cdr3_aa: CSVQGDTEAFF
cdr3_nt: TGCAGTGTCCAGGGGGACACTGAAGCTTTCTTT

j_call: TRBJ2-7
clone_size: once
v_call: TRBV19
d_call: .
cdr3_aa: CASSTPGQGQYEQYF
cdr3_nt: TGTGCCAGTAGTACACCCGGACAAGGGCAATACGAGCAGTACTTC

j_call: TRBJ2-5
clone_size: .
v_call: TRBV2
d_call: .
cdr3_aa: CASSEVGGQYQLETQYF
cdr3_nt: TGTGCCAGCAGTGAGGTGGGGGGTCAATATCAATTGGAGACCCAGTACTTC

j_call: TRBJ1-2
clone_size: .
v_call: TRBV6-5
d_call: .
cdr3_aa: CASSYGQGSDYGYTF
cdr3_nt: TGTGCCAGCAGTTATGGGCAGGGCAGTGACTATGGCTACACCTTC

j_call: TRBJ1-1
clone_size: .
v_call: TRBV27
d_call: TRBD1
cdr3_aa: CASSTRQGRGSLGAEAFF
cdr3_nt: TGTGCCAGCAGTACTCGACAGGGGAGGGGGTCTCTAGGAGCTGAAGCTTTCTTT

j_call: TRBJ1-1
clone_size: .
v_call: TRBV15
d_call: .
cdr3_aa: CATSRDGRVDAEAFF
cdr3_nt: TGTGCCACCAGCAGAGACGGCAGGGTCGACGCTGAAGCTTTCTTT

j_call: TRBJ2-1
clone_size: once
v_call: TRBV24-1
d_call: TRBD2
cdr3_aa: CATSDRLASGYNEQFF
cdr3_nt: TGTGCCACCAGTGACAGACTAGCGTCTGGATACAATGAGCAGTTCTTC

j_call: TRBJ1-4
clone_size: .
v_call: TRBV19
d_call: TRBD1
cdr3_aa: CASTSDRVGEKLFF
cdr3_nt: TGTGCCAGTACCTCAGACAGGGTGGGTGAAAAACTGTTTTTT

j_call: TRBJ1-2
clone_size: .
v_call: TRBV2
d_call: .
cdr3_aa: CASSELGAGLNYGYTF
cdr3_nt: TGTGCCAGCAGTGAATTGGGTGCAGGCCTGAACTATGGCTACACCTTC

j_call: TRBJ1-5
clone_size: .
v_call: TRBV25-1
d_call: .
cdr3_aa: CASSGGILQPQHF
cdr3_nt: TGTGCCAGCAGTGGAGGCATCCTTCAGCCCCAGCATTTT

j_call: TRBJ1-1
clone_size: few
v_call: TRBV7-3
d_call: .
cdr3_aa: CASSLKAETEAFF
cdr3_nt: TGTGCCAGCAGCTTAAAAGCGGAAACTGAAGCTTTCTTT

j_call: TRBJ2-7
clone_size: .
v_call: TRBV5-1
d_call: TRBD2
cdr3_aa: CASSSGGTYEQYF
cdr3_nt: TGCGCCAGCAGCTCGGGGGGTACCTACGAGCAGTACTTC

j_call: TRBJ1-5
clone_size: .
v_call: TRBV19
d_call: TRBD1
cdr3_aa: CASRHGQGQPQHF
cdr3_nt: TGTGCCAGTAGGCACGGACAGGGGCAGCCCCAGCATTTT

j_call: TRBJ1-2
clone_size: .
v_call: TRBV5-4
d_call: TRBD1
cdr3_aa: CASSRGTDYGYTF
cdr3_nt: TGTGCCAGCAGCAGGGGGACAGACTATGGCTACACCTTC

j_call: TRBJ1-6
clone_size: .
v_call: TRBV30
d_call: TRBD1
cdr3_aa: CAWSSSGGGNSPLHF
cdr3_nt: TGTGCCTGGAGTTCTTCAGGGGGCGGGAATTCACCCCTCCACTTT

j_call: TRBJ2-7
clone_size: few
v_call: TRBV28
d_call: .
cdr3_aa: CASSLGGVSSYEQYF
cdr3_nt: TGTGCCAGCAGTTTGGGCGGGGTTAGCTCCTACGAGCAGTACTTC

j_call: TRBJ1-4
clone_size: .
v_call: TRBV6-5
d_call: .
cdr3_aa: CASSRDRRSNEKLFF
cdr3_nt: TGTGCCAGCAGCCGAGACAGGAGATCTAATGAAAAACTGTTTTTT

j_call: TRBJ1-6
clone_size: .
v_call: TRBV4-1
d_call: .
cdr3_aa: CASSQDQGSSYNSPLHF
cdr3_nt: TGCGCCAGCAGCCAAGATCAGGGTAGCTCCTATAATTCACCCCTCCACTTT

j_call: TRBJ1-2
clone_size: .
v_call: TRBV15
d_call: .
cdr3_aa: CATSKYRDGYTF
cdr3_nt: TGTGCCACCAGCAAATACAGGGATGGCTACACCTTC

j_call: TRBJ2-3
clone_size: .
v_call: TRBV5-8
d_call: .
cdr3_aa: CASSLDRTTDTQYF
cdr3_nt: TGTGCCAGCAGCTTAGACAGGACCACAGATACGCAGTATTTT

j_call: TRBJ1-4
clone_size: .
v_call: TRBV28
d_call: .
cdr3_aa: CASTPGGAGGSEKLFF
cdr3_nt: TGTGCCAGCACCCCGGGGGGCGCGGGGGGTAGTGAAAAACTGTTTTTT

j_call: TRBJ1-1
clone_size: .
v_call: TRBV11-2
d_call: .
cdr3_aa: CASRLDRNTEAFF
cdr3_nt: TGTGCCAGCAGGCTGGACAGGAACACTGAAGCTTTCTTT

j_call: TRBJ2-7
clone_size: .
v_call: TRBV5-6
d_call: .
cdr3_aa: CASSLQGSHEQYF
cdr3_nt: TGTGCCAGCAGCTTGCAGGGGAGCCACGAGCAGTACTTC

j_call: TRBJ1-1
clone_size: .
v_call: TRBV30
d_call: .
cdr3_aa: CAWSAVGGRGDTEAFF
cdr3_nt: TGTGCCTGGAGTGCTGTCGGAGGGAGAGGTGACACTGAAGCTTTCTTT

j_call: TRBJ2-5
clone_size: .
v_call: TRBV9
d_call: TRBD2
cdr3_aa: CASSISGGGIEETQYF
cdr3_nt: TGTGCCAGCAGCATCAGCGGCGGGGGGATAGAAGAGACCCAGTACTTC

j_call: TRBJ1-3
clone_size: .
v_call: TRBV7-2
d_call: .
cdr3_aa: CASSSEGNTIYF
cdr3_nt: TGTGCCAGCAGCTCGGAGGGAAACACCATATATTTT

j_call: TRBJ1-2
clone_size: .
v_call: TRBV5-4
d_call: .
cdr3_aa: CASSLEGQGFGYTF
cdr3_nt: TGTGCCAGCAGCTTGGAGGGGCAGGGTTTTGGCTACACCTTC

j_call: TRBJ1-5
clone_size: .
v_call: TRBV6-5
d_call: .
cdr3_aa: CASILTGGGNQPQHF
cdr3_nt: TGTGCCAGCATTCTTACGGGAGGAGGCAATCAGCCCCAGCATTTT

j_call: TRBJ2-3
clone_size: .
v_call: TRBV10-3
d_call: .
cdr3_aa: CAIRSQGPRTDTQYF
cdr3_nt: TGTGCCATCCGAAGCCAGGGGCCTCGCACAGATACGCAGTATTTT

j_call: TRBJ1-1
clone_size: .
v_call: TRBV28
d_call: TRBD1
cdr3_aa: CASSGTGTVTEAFF
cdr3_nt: TGTGCCAGCAGTGGTACAGGGACAGTCACTGAAGCTTTCTTT

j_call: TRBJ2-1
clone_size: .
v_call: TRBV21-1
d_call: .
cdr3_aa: CASRKTSGGRNEQFF
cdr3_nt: TGTGCCAGCAGAAAAACTAGCGGGGGACGGAATGAGCAGTTCTTC

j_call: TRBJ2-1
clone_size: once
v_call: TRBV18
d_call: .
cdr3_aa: CASSPSRTGPGDEQFF
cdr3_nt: TGTGCCAGCTCACCATCGAGGACAGGTCCGGGGGATGAGCAGTTCTTC

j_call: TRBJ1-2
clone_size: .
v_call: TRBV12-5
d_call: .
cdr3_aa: CASGLVGRSYGYTF
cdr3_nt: TGTGCTAGTGGTTTGGTAGGTCGGAGCTATGGCTACACCTTC

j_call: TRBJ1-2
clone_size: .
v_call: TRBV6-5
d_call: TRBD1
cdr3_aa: CASSRTGQGVPGYTF
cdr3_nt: TGTGCCAGCAGTAGGACGGGACAGGGGGTGCCTGGCTACACCTTC

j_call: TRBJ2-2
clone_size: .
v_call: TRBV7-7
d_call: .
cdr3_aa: CASRRAAAGTGELFF
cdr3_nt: TGTGCTAGCAGGAGGGCTGCGGCTGGCACCGGGGAGCTGTTTTTT

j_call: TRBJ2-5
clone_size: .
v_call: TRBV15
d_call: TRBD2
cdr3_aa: CATSSLLAGVQETQYF
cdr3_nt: TGTGCCACCAGCAGCCTTTTAGCGGGGGTCCAAGAGACCCAGTACTTC

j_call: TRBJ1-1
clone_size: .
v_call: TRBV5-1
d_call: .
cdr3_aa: CASSLSLKNTEAFF
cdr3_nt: TGCGCCAGCAGCCTATCCCTAAAAAACACTGAAGCTTTCTTT

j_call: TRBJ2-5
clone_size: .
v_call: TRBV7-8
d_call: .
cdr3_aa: CASSFRPGSQETQYF
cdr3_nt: TGTGCCAGCAGCTTTAGACCGGGGAGTCAAGAGACCCAGTACTTC

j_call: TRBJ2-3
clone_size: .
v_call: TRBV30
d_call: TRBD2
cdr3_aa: CAWSRAGGRDTQYF
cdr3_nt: TGTGCCTGGAGTCGTGCGGGGGGCCGGGATACGCAGTATTTT

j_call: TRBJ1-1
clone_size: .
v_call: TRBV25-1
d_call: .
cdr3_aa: CASRHDPNTEAFF
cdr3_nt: TGTGCCAGCCGACACGACCCGAACACTGAAGCTTTCTTT

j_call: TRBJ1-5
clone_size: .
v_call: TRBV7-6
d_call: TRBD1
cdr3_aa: CASSPRTGSNQPQHF
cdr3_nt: TGTGCCAGCAGCCCCAGGACAGGGTCTAATCAGCCCCAGCATTTT